A single sample is the source of the 15 T cell receptor beta chains below, sequenced in a study of human T cells and chemical hapten exposure. The time point denotes: patch test 1, 2 weeks after DPC sensitization. Treatment: therapeutic diphenylcyclopropenone sensitization with weekly scalp DPC. Via MiXCR, TCRdb re-called the RACE reads, giving one row per CDR3 protein. The sample gives some 83,000 distinct CDR3 sequences, around 11% of which show up once; roughly 4.2% is in the top ten. The sequencing here drew on whole blood, taken in connection with sensitization to the hapten diphenylcyclopropenone (DPC). The receptors derive from a woman between 45 and 65 years old with alopecia areata. Some clones in this sample may be carry-over from other donors' samples.

This clonotype was counted ten times or more. The V call is TRBV19, the J call TRBJ1-5; D is possibly TRBD1 (5 bases). The CDR3 extends over 15 amino acids. Germline V gene data show CDR1 as LNHDA and CDR2 as SQIVND (reference sequence). Trimming took off 1 base at V and 7 bases at J, with 14 bases between the two ends. CDR3 DNA sequence: TGTGCCAGTAGTATAGGGTGGGGCAAGGGACAGCCCCAGCATTTT. It specifies CASSIGWGKGQPQHF.

This clonotype was detected ten times or more. This chain uses TRBV7-2 with TRBJ2-1; D unclear. Germline CDR1 and CDR2: SGHTA and FQGNSA. The CDR3 runs to 15 residues. V lost 5 bases and J 6 bases, leaving 17 bases between the germline ends. As DNA, the CDR3 is TGTGCCAGCAGCCCCTACGTGGGGTCTCGCAATGAGCAGTTCTTC. This sequence encodes CASSPYVGSRNEQFF.

In DNA, the CDR3 is TGTGCCAGCAGTGAATCTAGGGGCCCGGCCCTTCAAGAGACCCAGTACTTC. Protein sequence: CASSESRGPALQETQYF. This chain uses TRBV6-1 with TRBJ2-5; tentative D call: TRBD1 (5 bases). Trimming took off 2 bases at V and 2 bases at J, with 18 bases between the two ends. The germline V gene has CDR1 MNHNS and CDR2 SASEGT. The CDR3 runs to 17 residues.

This chain links TRBV27 with TRBJ2-7; 9 positions agree with TRBD1. CDR1 MNHEY and CDR2 SMNVEV come from the germline V gene (reference sequence). The CDR3 runs 15 residues. V gave up 5 bases and J gave up 4 bases; unmatched junction bases: 9. This CDR3 reads CASSPPGTGRYEQYF. The CDR3 bases are TGTGCCAGCAGTCCGCCCGGGACAGGGAGGTACGAGCAGTACTTC.

The chain employs TRBV15 and TRBJ1-4, with D perhaps matching TRBD1 (5 bases). CDR3 length equals 12 residues. Trimming removed 0 bases from V and 17 bases from J, with 13 bases in between. Germline CDR1 LNHNV, CDR2 YYDKDF (reference sequence). This CDR3 reads CATSRDWGLPFF. The CDR3 nucleotides read TGTGCCACCAGCAGAGATTGGGGACTTCCTTTTTTT.

In this sample, this clonotype turned up many times. The rearrangement uses TRBV18 and TRBJ2-5; TRBD1 agrees at 10 bases. V was pared by 5 bases and J by 0 bases, with 3 bases of the junction left unmatched. Germline CDR1 reads KGHSH; CDR2 reads LQKENI. CDR3 size: 15 residues. The CDR3 DNA sequence: TGTGCCAGCTCAGCGGGACAGGGGAACCAAGAGACCCAGTACTTC. Its protein product is CASSAGQGNQETQYF. The full variable domain, its missing parts supplied by reference TRBV18 and TRBJ2-5, is NAGVMQNPRHLVRRRGQEARLRCSPMKGHSHVYWYRQLPEEGLKFMVYLQKENIIDESGMPKERFSAEFPKEGPSILRIQQVVRGDSAAYFCASSAGQGNQETQYFGPGTRLLVL.

This clonotype has more than one count but fewer than ten. The chain joins TRBV12-3 or TRBV12-4 to TRBJ2-2; D gene uncertain. Trimming left V 5 bases short and J 6 bases short, with 10 bases between. This CDR3 is 13 amino acids long. The CDR3 nucleotides are TGTGCCAGCAGTACGCAGGCCCCCGGGGAGCTGTTTTTT. This encodes CASSTQAPGELFF.

This clonotype was counted only a few times. The V call is TRBV12-3 or TRBV12-4, the J call TRBJ2-7, with 10 bases fitting TRBD1. J was trimmed by 2 bases and V by 5 bases; bases with no gene match: 3. The CDR3 is made up of 14 amino acids. The DNA for the CDR3 is TGTGCCAGCAGTCCCGGGACAGGGGCCTACGAGCAGTACTTC. Translating it yields CASSPGTGAYEQYF.

This clonotype has at least ten counts. The rearrangement links TRBV18 to TRBJ1-4; D is perhaps TRBD1 (5 bases). Deletions cut 5 bases from V and 5 bases from J, with 15 bases between. The CDR3 is 15 amino acids. From germline, CDR1 is KGHSH and CDR2 LQKENI. CDR3 loop: CASSYFRDGNEKLFF. In nucleotides, the CDR3 is TGTGCCAGCTCATATTTCCGGGACGGGAATGAAAAACTGTTTTTT.

This clonotype turned up a few times. The V call is TRBV20-1, the J call TRBJ2-4, with D hard to call. CDR1 and CDR2 from the germline V gene are DFQATT and SNEGSKA (reference sequence). The CDR3 is 11 residues long. Trimming removed 0 bases at V and 12 bases at J, with 9 bases between. In nucleotides, the CDR3 is TGCAGTGCTAGAGATCGTTACAATCAGTACTTC. This codes for CSARDRYNQYF.

The chain has TRBV19 and TRBJ2-7; 9 nucleotides match TRBD1. CDR1 and CDR2 from the germline V gene are LNHDA and SQIVND (reference sequence). This CDR3 region has 15 residues. V was clipped by 9 bases and J by 7 bases; unmatched bases: 16. The chain's CDR3 is CASKKTGTGILEQYF. CDR3 coding DNA: TGTGCCAGCAAGAAGACCGGGACAGGGATCTTGGAGCAGTACTTC.

Many counts were recorded for this clonotype. The chain recombines TRBV7-9 with TRBJ2-4; D not resolved. The CDR3 contains 16 residues. V lost 0 bases and J 0 bases, leaving 9 bases between the germline ends. Germline-derived CDR1 and CDR2 are SEHNR and FQNEAQ (reference sequence). In DNA form, the CDR3 reads TGTGCCAGCAGCTTAGCAGAACGGGTAGCCAAAAACATTCAGTACTTC. Translated, it gives CASSLAERVAKNIQYF.

The gene calls are TRBV30 and TRBJ2-1; 12 bases line up with TRBD2. The CDR3 sequence is 16 residues long. After removal of 5 bases from V and 0 bases from J, the junction contained 5 bases not matched to a gene. Germline V gene data show CDR1 as GTSNPN and CDR2 as SVGIG (reference sequence). The CDR3 DNA follows: TGTGCCTGGGGACTAGCGGGGTTTAGCTCCTACAATGAGCAGTTCTTC. Translated, it gives CAWGLAGFSSYNEQFF.

The CDR3 loop reads CASSPGLSGTEQYF. The DNA for the CDR3 is TGTGCCAGCAGCCCTGGACTAAGCGGGACCGAGCAGTACTTC. The chain carries TRBV7-2 and TRBJ2-7; 7 bases are a match to TRBD2. The CDR3 extends over 14 amino acids. CDR1 is SGHTA and CDR2 is FQGNSA in the germline V gene. Trimming cost V 5 bases and J 6 bases; bases outside gene matches: 10.

The rearrangement links TRBV11-2 to TRBJ2-7; 8 nucleotides agree with TRBD2. CDR1 SGHAT and CDR2 FQNNGV come from the germline V gene. This CDR3 has 14 residues. J gave up 6 bases and V 3 bases, and 7 bases lay outside the gene matches. The CDR3 DNA reads TGTGCCAGCAGCTTCCTTAGCGGGACGGGCGAGCAGTACTTC. Its translation is CASSFLSGTGEQYF.